This TCR beta chain was captured by sequencing in a study of T-cell reconstitution after alpha-beta-depleted transplantation in children. Broader study findings: T-cell counts and diversity were attributed mostly to newly produced T cells one year after transplant. Reports say that about two months after transplant, the alpha-beta T cells came out of several hundred graft clones that had expanded. TCRbeta diversity was high at day 60 in some patients (a result of surviving recipient T cells and thymic progenitors).

The authors prepared the TCRbeta library with unique molecular identifiers. TCRdb recomputed calls from the PCR reads with MiXCR, one row per CDR3 protein. The sample consists of approximately 130,000 distinct CDR3 sequences, about 9.9% of them appearing once. This clonotype was recorded a few times. No antigen is known for it. The V gene's germline CDR1 is LGHNA and CDR2 YNFKEQ. The CDR3 has 22 amino acids. The J segment lost 0 bases and the V segment lost 4 bases, leaving 18 bases of the junction unmatched. This clonotype originated in a girl in the first two years of life who had a stem cell transplant for combined immunodeficiency, so the T cells may come from the graft donor. This chain connects TRBV4-2 to TRBJ2-1; TRBD2 matches at 13 bases. Sequenced here: PBMCs, mostly from graft donor cells, sampled 180 days after TCRalphabeta/CD19-depleted stem cell transplant. CDR3 DNA: TGTGCCAGCAGCCCACAGATCAGACTAGCGGGAGGCCTCTCGAGCTCCTACAATGAGCAGTTCTTC. Translation gives CASSPQIRLAGGLSSSYNEQFF.